Listed below are T cell receptor beta chains from one sample, sequenced in a study of blood T cells in healthy people across ages. TCRdb analysed the 5' RACE reads with MiXCR anew, one entry per CDR3 protein. Altogether 1.8 million or so distinct CDR3 sequences are present, around 42% being singletons, with the ten largest covering about 23%. The sequenced sample was blood. The receptors were sampled from a human donor in good health. Each CDR3 is given with its conserved first and last residue. A D gene is named only where the DNA matches it firmly. The size entry is marked missing in some rows and otherwise reads once, few, many or a size class.

d_gene,j_gene,v_gene,abundance,CDR3nt,CDR3aa
TRBD1,TRBJ2-6,TRBV5-1,-,TGCGCCAGCAGCTCGACAGGGTTTCTTCCCTCGGGAGGGGCCAACGTCCTGACTTTC,CASSSTGFLPSGGANVLTF
TRBD1,TRBJ2-3,TRBV18,few,TGTGCCAGCTCGCAGACCGGGACAGGGTGGACAGATACGCAGTATTTT,CASSQTGTGWTDTQYF
-,TRBJ1-5,TRBV29-1,few,TGCAGCGCGCTACAGGACTTGGCCCAGCATTTT,CSALQDLAQHF
TRBD1,TRBJ2-1,TRBV10-3,-,TGTGCCATCAGTGAGTCTTGGGACAGTAGCGAGCAGTTCTTC,CAISESWDSSEQFF
-,TRBJ1-2,TRBV4-2,few,TGTGCCAGCAGCCAAGACTGGGCAGACTATGGCTACACCTTC,CASSQDWADYGYTF
-,TRBJ1-4,TRBV5-5,-,TGTGCCAGCAGCTTGGATCCAGGGAACCGTGAAAAACTGTTTTTT,CASSLDPGNREKLFF
-,TRBJ2-7,TRBV6-2/TRBV6-3,-,TGTGCCAGCAGCCTGAAGACTCTCTACGAGCAGTACTTC,CASSLKTLYEQYF
-,TRBJ2-7,TRBV2,-,TGTGCCAGCATTGGGGTTTTCTACGAGCAGTACTTC,CASIGVFYEQYF
-,TRBJ2-7,TRBV27,many,TGTGCCAGCAGCTTGACGGCAGCCTACGAGCAGTACTTC,CASSLTAAYEQYF
-,TRBJ2-6,TRBV9,many,TGTGCCAGCAGCGTAGGAATTAATCGGCTTGGCAACGTCCTGACTTTC,CASSVGINRLGNVLTF
TRBD1,TRBJ2-7,TRBV7-2,-,TGTGTCAGCAGCTTAGGGTTCGACAGGGTTGGGTACTTC,CVSSLGFDRVGYF
TRBD1,TRBJ1-2,TRBV27,-,TGTGCCAGCAGACGGACAGGGAACCTCTATGGCTACACCTTC,CASRRTGNLYGYTF
TRBD1,TRBJ2-1,TRBV6-4,-,TGTACCAGCAGTGTAGAGGGGGCGCGAAATGAGCAGTTCTTC,CTSSVEGARNEQFF
-,TRBJ1-2,TRBV5-1,-,TGCGCCAGCAGCTTGCAAAAAAACTATGGCTACACCTTC,CASSLQKNYGYTF
TRBD1,TRBJ1-4,TRBV5-1,-,TGCGCCAGCAGTTACGGACAGGGACGTGAAAAACTGTTTTTT,CASSYGQGREKLFF
TRBD2,TRBJ2-3,TRBV5-1,-,TGCGCCAGCAGCTCGGGGGGACTAGCTTCCAGCACAGATACGCAGTATTTT,CASSSGGLASSTDTQYF
-,TRBJ1-5,TRBV10-3,few,TGTGCCATCAGTGCGACAGATAGGCCCCAGCATTTT,CAISATDRPQHF
-,TRBJ2-5,TRBV28,-,TGTGCCAGCAGTTCCGTAGTTGACGAGACCCAGTACTTC,CASSSVVDETQYF
-,TRBJ2-7,TRBV20-1,-,TGCAGTGCTACCGACCCCCGCCCCTTGGGGGAAGGATCCTACGAGCAGTACTTC,CSATDPRPLGEGSYEQYF
-,TRBJ1-5,TRBV20-1,-,TGCAGTCCCCGACAGATCAATCAGCCCCAGCATTTT,CSPRQINQPQHF
TRBD2,TRBJ2-3,TRBV5-1,-,TGCGCCAGCAGCTTTAGCGGGGGAACTAGCACAGATACGCAGTATTTT,CASSFSGGTSTDTQYF
TRBD1,TRBJ1-6,TRBV6-2/TRBV6-3,-,TGTGCCAGCAGCGACATCCCGGGACAGGAGGACTCTACCTATTCACCCCTCCACTTT,CASSDIPGQEDSTYSPLHF
-,TRBJ1-1,TRBV13,few,TGTGCCAGCAGCCCCCGGGACCAGAACACTGGAGCTTTCTTT,CASSPRDQNTGAFF
-,TRBJ2-3,TRBV6-5,-,TGTGCCAGCAGTTACAGACTAGGGCCCTGGTCAAGGGGCACAGATACGCAGTATTTT,CASSYRLGPWSRGTDTQYF
-,TRBJ2-2,TRBV6-5,-,TGTGCCAGCAGTCCACCGGGACACTCCGGGGAGCTGTTTTTT,CASSPPGHSGELFF
-,TRBJ2-6,TRBV28,few,TGTGCCAGCAGTTTACGGGTCCTTCCCTCTGGGGCCAACGTCCTGACTTTC,CASSLRVLPSGANVLTF
-,TRBJ2-1,TRBV7-8,-,TGTGCCAGCAGCCGAGAATCGGGGAGGAATGAGCAGTTCTTC,CASSRESGRNEQFF
-,TRBJ1-5,TRBV28,-,TGTGCCAGCAGCGAGGAGTCGGGTAGCAATCAGCCCCAGCATTTT,CASSEESGSNQPQHF
TRBD1,TRBJ2-5,TRBV15,few,TGTGCCACCAGCAGAGATCTCGGACAGGAGGAGACCCAGTACTTC,CATSRDLGQEETQYF
TRBD1,TRBJ2-1,TRBV7-8,-,TGTGCCAGCAGGCACGGGACAGGCTACTACAATGAGCAGTTCTTC,CASRHGTGYYNEQFF
-,TRBJ2-5,TRBV20-1,-,TGCAGTGCTAGACCCTACTTCCAAGAGACCCAGTACTTC,CSARPYFQETQYF
-,TRBJ2-5,TRBV28,few,TGTGCCAGCCTAGACAGGACGCAAGAGACCCAGTACTTC,CASLDRTQETQYF
-,TRBJ2-5,TRBV4-1,-,TGCGCCAGCAGCCAAGAAGGGTTCCGAGAGACCCAGTACTTC,CASSQEGFRETQYF
-,TRBJ2-1,TRBV27,few,TGTGCCAGCAGTTTATACCAGTTGGCGGTGTTACACAATGAGCAGTTCTTC,CASSLYQLAVLHNEQFF
-,TRBJ1-1,TRBV14,-,TGTGCCAGCAGCCCGTTTGCGGGATTGAACACTGAAGCTTTCTTT,CASSPFAGLNTEAFF
-,TRBJ2-3,TRBV7-2,few,TGTGCCAGCAGTGTCGGAGTCACAGATACGCAGTATTTT,CASSVGVTDTQYF
-,TRBJ2-3,TRBV9,-,TGTGCCAGCAGCGTAGTTAGCGGCACAGATACGCAGTATTTT,CASSVVSGTDTQYF
-,TRBJ2-5,TRBV6-5,few,TGTGCCAGCAGTTACCTTCGGACACCCGAGACCCAGTACTTC,CASSYLRTPETQYF
TRBD2,TRBJ2-7,TRBV20-1,few,TGCAGTGCTAGAGTTCCTAGCGGAACTTACGAGCAGTACTTC,CSARVPSGTYEQYF
TRBD1,TRBJ1-1,TRBV7-9,-,TGTGCCAGCGGTTTTGGGACAGCCGAAGCTTTCTTT,CASGFGTAEAFF
-,TRBJ2-7,TRBV12-3/TRBV12-4,-,TGTGCCAGCAGTTTCCTGGAGCCTTCCTACGAGCAGTACTTC,CASSFLEPSYEQYF
-,TRBJ1-4,TRBV5-6,few,TGTGCCAGCAGCTATGGACGGACTAATGAAAAACTGTTTTTT,CASSYGRTNEKLFF
TRBD2,TRBJ2-3,TRBV7-2,-,TGTGCCAGCAGCTTAAGACTAGCGGGGAGGTCAGATACGCAGTATTTT,CASSLRLAGRSDTQYF
TRBD1,TRBJ1-2,TRBV6-5,-,TGTGCCAGCAGAGGGACAGGGGGCGCGTGGAGCTATGGCTACACCTTC,CASRGTGGAWSYGYTF
-,TRBJ1-2,TRBV30,-,TGTGCCTGGAGTGTATCAGGACAAGCTCTTGGCTACACCTTC,CAWSVSGQALGYTF
-,TRBJ1-2,TRBV7-9,once,TGTGCCAGCAGCGGAGGAGGATACTATGGCTACACCTTC,CASSGGGYYGYTF
-,TRBJ2-1,TRBV5-1,-,TGCGCCAGCAGCGTGGACAGATACTACGAGCAGTTCTTC,CASSVDRYYEQFF
-,TRBJ1-2,TRBV29-1,-,TGCAGCGTTGATTCAAGTGACGGACGGAGGTCTAACTATGGCTACACCTTC,CSVDSSDGRRSNYGYTF
-,TRBJ2-1,TRBV24-1,-,TGTGCCACCAGTGTCGGGGGCTTAAGTGAGCAGTTCTTC,CATSVGGLSEQFF